Listed below are T cell receptor beta chains from one sample, sequenced in a study of human T cells and chemical hapten exposure. MiXCR, applied by TCRdb to the RACE reads, yields one record per CDR3 protein. The sample holds under 300,000 distinct CDR3 sequences, more than 6.5% seen once. Sequencing used whole blood, obtained in connection with sensitization to the hapten diphenylcyclopropenone (DPC). The source is a woman between 35 and 50 years old with alopecia areata. Some clones in this sample may be carry-over from other donors' samples. The CDR3 runs from the conserved cysteine through the conserved F or W. Each record gives: V gene, J gene, clone size, D gene, CDR3 protein, CDR3 DNA. D genes are given only for firm matches. A clone size is listed for some rows: how often the clone was seen (once, few, many), or a class if it is expanded.

V: TRBV5-4
J: TRBJ2-3
size: few
D: TRBD2
CDR3: CASSLESSGGRTDTQYF
DNA: TGTGCCAGCAGCTTGGAGTCTAGCGGGGGCCGCACAGATACGCAGTATTTT

V: TRBV24-1
J: TRBJ2-1
size: few
D: .
CDR3: CATSDFGSGAYNEQFF
DNA: TGTGCCACCAGTGATTTTGGTAGCGGAGCCTACAATGAGCAGTTCTTC

V: TRBV7-3
J: TRBJ2-1
size: .
D: TRBD2
CDR3: CASSLCPPGGGRLRNEQFF
DNA: TGTGCCAGCAGCTTGTGTCCCCCCGGGGGCGGGAGGCTTCGGAATGAGCAGTTCTTC

V: TRBV7-9
J: TRBJ2-7
size: few
D: .
CDR3: CASSATSYEQYF
DNA: TGTGCCAGCAGCGCTACCTCCTACGAGCAGTACTTC

V: TRBV18
J: TRBJ1-1
size: .
D: .
CDR3: CASSPPSQGRTEAFF
DNA: TGTGCCAGCTCACCACCGTCACAGGGAAGAACTGAAGCTTTCTTT

V: TRBV20-1
J: TRBJ1-5
size: many
D: .
CDR3: CSARGQGGQPQHF
DNA: TGCAGTGCTAGAGGTCAGGGTGGCCAGCCCCAGCATTTT

V: TRBV10-3
J: TRBJ2-7
size: .
D: TRBD2
CDR3: CAISDLASGDSYEQYF
DNA: TGTGCCATCAGTGATTTGGCGAGCGGGGACTCCTACGAGCAGTACTTC

V: TRBV7-2
J: TRBJ2-4
size: .
D: .
CDR3: CASSPYTTGNIQYF
DNA: TGTGCCAGCAGCCCGTACACAACAGGAAACATTCAGTACTTC

V: TRBV29-1
J: TRBJ1-1
size: many
D: .
CDR3: CSVEEVSGDTEAFF
DNA: TGCAGCGTTGAAGAGGTGAGCGGAGACACTGAAGCTTTCTTT

V: TRBV2
J: TRBJ2-5
size: .
D: TRBD1
CDR3: CASRTGQRKYF
DNA: TGTGCCAGCAGGACGGGACAGAGAAAATACTTC

V: TRBV6-2/TRBV6-3
J: TRBJ2-1
size: few
D: .
CDR3: CASSKNRDGEQFF
DNA: TGTGCCAGCAGCAAGAACAGGGACGGAGAGCAGTTCTTC

V: TRBV12-3/TRBV12-4
J: TRBJ2-5
size: .
D: .
CDR3: CASSLSTRPGTQYF
DNA: TGTGCCAGCAGTTTGTCGACCCGGCCGGGGACCCAGTACTTC

V: TRBV10-3
J: TRBJ2-2
size: many
D: .
CDR3: CATGQSNTGELFF
DNA: TGTGCCACCGGACAGTCGAACACCGGGGAGCTGTTTTTT

V: TRBV20-1
J: TRBJ1-3
size: few
D: .
CDR3: CSALGMAGNTIYF
DNA: TGCAGTGCGTTGGGAATGGCTGGAAACACCATATATTTT

V: TRBV27
J: TRBJ1-5
size: many
D: TRBD1
CDR3: CASSMGQGSNQPQHF
DNA: TGTGCCAGCAGTATGGGACAGGGTAGCAATCAGCCCCAGCATTTT

V: TRBV6-5
J: TRBJ2-7
size: many
D: .
CDR3: CASSDGGPYEQYF
DNA: TGTGCCAGCTCTGACGGGGGACCCTACGAGCAGTACTTC

V: TRBV20-1
J: TRBJ2-2
size: .
D: TRBD2
CDR3: CSARDAGLANTGELFF
DNA: TGCAGTGCTAGAGATGCGGGACTAGCGAACACCGGGGAGCTGTTTTTT

V: TRBV20-1
J: TRBJ2-2
size: many
D: .
CDR3: CSARDGPTGELFF
DNA: TGCAGTGCTAGAGACGGTCCTACCGGGGAGCTGTTTTTT

V: TRBV20-1
J: TRBJ1-2
size: .
D: TRBD1
CDR3: CSARMTGAINYGYTF
DNA: TGCAGTGCTAGAATGACAGGGGCTATTAACTATGGCTACACCTTC

V: TRBV7-9
J: TRBJ1-6
size: few
D: .
CDR3: CASSYSGRGVANSPLHF
DNA: TGTGCCAGCAGCTATTCCGGGAGAGGGGTGGCCAATTCACCCCTCCACTTT

V: TRBV12-5
J: TRBJ2-7
size: few
D: .
CDR3: CASGLRPDRAYEQYF
DNA: TGTGCTAGTGGTCTCCGGCCGGACAGAGCCTACGAGCAGTACTTC

V: TRBV6-5
J: TRBJ1-1
size: .
D: .
CDR3: CASSYMRGTNTEAFF
DNA: TGTGCCAGCAGTTACATGAGGGGGACGAACACTGAAGCTTTCTTT

V: TRBV5-1
J: TRBJ2-2
size: few
D: .
CDR3: CASSSQPSGGPTGELFF
DNA: TGCGCCAGCAGCTCCCAGCCATCTGGGGGCCCCACCGGGGAGCTGTTTTTT

V: TRBV29-1
J: TRBJ2-2
size: many
D: .
CDR3: CSADRGRSGELFF
DNA: TGCAGCGCCGACCGGGGACGTTCCGGGGAGCTGTTTTTT

V: TRBV5-1
J: TRBJ1-5
size: few
D: .
CDR3: CASSLEGVGPQHF
DNA: TGCGCCAGCAGCTTGGAGGGGGTCGGGCCCCAGCATTTT

V: TRBV2
J: TRBJ1-2
size: .
D: .
CDR3: CASSELSSYGYTF
DNA: TGTGCCAGCAGTGAACTGTCATCCTATGGCTACACCTTC

V: TRBV28
J: TRBJ2-1
size: many
D: .
CDR3: CASRASAPAYNEQFF
DNA: TGTGCCAGCAGAGCTAGCGCCCCAGCCTACAATGAGCAGTTCTTC

V: TRBV7-2
J: TRBJ1-1
size: few
D: .
CDR3: CASSLSPSIMNTEAFF
DNA: TGTGCCAGCAGCTTATCCCCCTCCATCATGAACACTGAAGCTTTCTTT

V: TRBV7-6
J: TRBJ2-3
size: few
D: .
CDR3: CASSLPGRIDTQYF
DNA: TGTGCCAGCAGCTTACCCGGGAGAATAGATACGCAGTATTTT

V: TRBV2
J: TRBJ2-6
size: few
D: .
CDR3: CASTPGESFVRANVLTF
DNA: TGTGCCAGCACCCCCGGGGAGTCCTTCGTGAGGGCCAACGTCCTGACTTTC

V: TRBV27
J: TRBJ1-2
size: .
D: .
CDR3: CASSLGSAGREGYTF
DNA: TGTGCCAGCAGTTTAGGTTCAGCAGGGAGGGAAGGCTACACCTTC

V: TRBV25-1
J: TRBJ2-5
size: few
D: .
CDR3: CASSASGTATQYF
DNA: TGTGCCAGCAGTGCCTCCGGGACCGCTACCCAGTACTTC

V: TRBV4-3
J: TRBJ1-4
size: .
D: .
CDR3: CASSHPGSGSEKLFF
DNA: TGCGCCAGCAGCCACCCGGGAAGCGGGAGTGAAAAACTGTTTTTT

V: TRBV29-1
J: TRBJ2-3
size: few
D: TRBD1
CDR3: CSVGRGQGWADTQYF
DNA: TGCAGCGTCGGCAGGGGACAGGGTTGGGCAGATACGCAGTATTTT

V: TRBV6-1
J: TRBJ2-3
size: .
D: TRBD1
CDR3: CASSEKGAFRDTQYF
DNA: TGTGCCAGCTCTGAAAAGGGGGCGTTTAGGGATACGCAGTATTTT

V: TRBV9
J: TRBJ1-2
size: few
D: .
CDR3: CASSAEQRSYGYTF
DNA: TGTGCCAGCAGCGCAGAACAGCGCTCCTATGGCTACACCTTC

V: TRBV6-6
J: TRBJ1-5
size: many
D: .
CDR3: CASSYPGQPQHF
DNA: TGTGCCAGCAGTTACCCCGGGCAGCCCCAGCATTTT

V: TRBV28
J: TRBJ2-1
size: few
D: .
CDR3: CASTTGIGSYNEQFF
DNA: TGTGCCAGTACCACAGGGATCGGGTCCTACAATGAGCAGTTCTTC

V: TRBV12-3/TRBV12-4
J: TRBJ2-7
size: many
D: TRBD2
CDR3: CASSLSGRASEQYF
DNA: TGTGCCAGCAGTTTAAGCGGGAGGGCCTCCGAGCAGTACTTC

V: TRBV2
J: TRBJ2-2
size: many
D: .
CDR3: CASSLERPQNTGELFF
DNA: TGTGCCAGCAGCCTAGAGCGCCCTCAAAACACCGGGGAGCTGTTTTTT

V: TRBV7-2
J: TRBJ2-3
size: .
D: TRBD2
CDR3: CASSLYSGSSSTDTQYF
DNA: TGTGCCAGCAGCTTATATAGCGGGTCCTCTAGCACAGATACGCAGTATTTT

V: TRBV5-1
J: TRBJ2-7
size: few
D: .
CDR3: CASSSIGGEEPYEQYF
DNA: TGCGCCAGCAGCTCGATCGGAGGGGAGGAACCCTACGAGCAGTACTTC

V: TRBV18
J: TRBJ2-1
size: .
D: TRBD2
CDR3: CASSPRGGSWSSASYNEQFF
DNA: TGTGCCAGCTCACCTAGGGGAGGGTCATGGTCGTCCGCCTCCTACAATGAGCAGTTCTTC

V: TRBV7-2
J: TRBJ1-1
size: few
D: .
CDR3: CASSLFAGNTEAFF
DNA: TGTGCCAGCAGCTTATTCGCAGGGAACACTGAAGCTTTCTTT

V: TRBV28
J: TRBJ2-5
size: few
D: TRBD1
CDR3: CASSSQRTGGTQYF
DNA: TGTGCCAGCAGTTCCCAGAGGACAGGGGGGACCCAGTACTTC

V: TRBV7-9
J: TRBJ1-5
size: .
D: .
CDR3: CASSLGGAGAGQPQHF
DNA: TGTGCCAGCAGCTTAGGAGGCGCGGGGGCGGGCCAGCCCCAGCATTTT

V: TRBV29-1
J: TRBJ2-3
size: .
D: TRBD2
CDR3: CSASGRGGSTDTQYF
DNA: TGCAGCGCTAGCGGGAGAGGAGGAAGCACAGATACGCAGTATTTT

V: TRBV24-1
J: TRBJ2-1
size: many
D: .
CDR3: CATSDFPASSYNEQFF
DNA: TGTGCCACCAGTGATTTTCCGGCATCCTCCTACAATGAGCAGTTCTTC

V: TRBV11-2
J: TRBJ2-7
size: many
D: .
CDR3: CASSLELSYEQYF
DNA: TGTGCCAGCAGCTTAGAGCTCTCCTACGAGCAGTACTTC

V: TRBV12-3/TRBV12-4
J: TRBJ1-1
size: .
D: .
CDR3: CASISRTANTEAFF
DNA: TGTGCCAGCATCTCTAGGACAGCTAACACTGAAGCTTTCTTT

V: TRBV6-2/TRBV6-3
J: TRBJ1-5
size: few
D: .
CDR3: CASSYGGSRNQPQHF
DNA: TGTGCCAGCAGTTACGGGGGGTCCCGCAATCAGCCCCAGCATTTT

V: TRBV3-1
J: TRBJ2-7
size: few
D: .
CDR3: CASSPSPRASYEQYF
DNA: TGTGCCAGCAGCCCCTCTCCGCGGGCCTCCTACGAGCAGTACTTC

V: TRBV28
J: TRBJ2-7
size: few
D: TRBD2
CDR3: CASRPGTSGTWQPYEQYF
DNA: TGTGCCAGCAGACCCGGGACTAGCGGGACCTGGCAACCCTACGAGCAGTACTTC

V: TRBV20-1
J: TRBJ2-1
size: few
D: .
CDR3: CSATRPGKFVMNEQFF
DNA: TGCAGTGCTACACGTCCCGGGAAGTTCGTCATGAATGAGCAGTTCTTC

V: TRBV28
J: TRBJ2-7
size: .
D: TRBD2
CDR3: CASSSQLAGFSYEQYF
DNA: TGTGCCAGCAGTTCCCAACTAGCGGGGTTCTCCTACGAGCAGTACTTC